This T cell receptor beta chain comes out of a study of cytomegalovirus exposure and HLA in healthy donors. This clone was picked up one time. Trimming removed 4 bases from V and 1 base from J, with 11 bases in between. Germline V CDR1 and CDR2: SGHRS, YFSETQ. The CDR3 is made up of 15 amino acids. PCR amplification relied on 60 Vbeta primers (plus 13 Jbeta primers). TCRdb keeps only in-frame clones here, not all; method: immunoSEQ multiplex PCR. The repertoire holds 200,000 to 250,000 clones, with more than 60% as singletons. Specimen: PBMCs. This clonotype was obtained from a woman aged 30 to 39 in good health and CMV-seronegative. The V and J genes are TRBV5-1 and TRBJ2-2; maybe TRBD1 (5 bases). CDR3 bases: TGCGCCAGCAGCGTTAATAGGGGGAACACCGGGGAGCTGTTTTTT. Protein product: CASSVNRGNTGELFF.